The rows below give T cell receptor beta chains drawn from one sample of a study of cytomegalovirus exposure and HLA in healthy donors. Sequenced by immunoSEQ multiplex PCR; TCRdb stores in-frame clones only, minus some. This table holds over 150,000 clones, approximately 80% found once. Sequencing input: PBMCs. The source is a woman aged 50 to 60 in good health and CMV-seronegative. Each CDR3 is given with its conserved first and last residue. D genes are given only for firm matches. The size of a clone is reported for some rows only, either as once, few or many, or as a class for expanded clones.

clone size: NA
D gene: TRBD1
V gene: TRBV6-5
J gene: TRBJ2-7
CDR3 protein: CASRRDRGGREQYF
CDR3 DNA: TGTGCCAGCAGACGGGACAGGGGTGGCCGCGAGCAGTACTTC

clone size: NA
D gene: NA
V gene: TRBV9
J gene: TRBJ1-1
CDR3 protein: CASSGGGTNTEAFF
CDR3 DNA: TGTGCCAGCAGCGGCGGGGGCACGAACACTGAAGCTTTCTTT

clone size: NA
D gene: TRBD1
V gene: TRBV28
J gene: TRBJ1-2
CDR3 protein: CASSLSPTGGLGGYTF
CDR3 DNA: TGTGCCAGCAGTTTATCCCCGACAGGGGGCTTGGGTGGCTACACCTTC

clone size: few
D gene: NA
V gene: TRBV5-1
J gene: TRBJ1-5
CDR3 protein: CASSIEINQPQHF
CDR3 DNA: TGCGCCAGCAGCATCGAGATCAATCAGCCCCAGCATTTT

clone size: NA
D gene: NA
V gene: TRBV21-1
J gene: TRBJ1-2
CDR3 protein: CASSKGEEGAWHGYTF
CDR3 DNA: TGTGCCAGCAGCAAGGGGGAGGAGGGGGCTTGGCATGGCTACACCTTC

clone size: NA
D gene: NA
V gene: TRBV10-3
J gene: TRBJ1-1
CDR3 protein: CAISQAGANTEAFF
CDR3 DNA: TGTGCCATCAGTCAGGCAGGGGCGAACACTGAAGCTTTCTTT

clone size: NA
D gene: NA
V gene: TRBV18
J gene: TRBJ1-5
CDR3 protein: CASSPFGDQPQHF
CDR3 DNA: TGTGCCAGCTCACCATTCGGGGATCAGCCCCAGCATTTT

clone size: NA
D gene: TRBD1
V gene: TRBV29-1
J gene: TRBJ2-4
CDR3 protein: CSVAEAGGNIQYF
CDR3 DNA: TGCAGCGTTGCAGAGGCAGGGGGTAACATTCAGTACTTC

clone size: NA
D gene: NA
V gene: TRBV7-9
J gene: TRBJ1-1
CDR3 protein: CASSLFAANTEAFF
CDR3 DNA: TGTGCCAGCAGCTTATTTGCGGCTAACACTGAAGCTTTCTTT

clone size: NA
D gene: NA
V gene: TRBV5-1
J gene: TRBJ2-5
CDR3 protein: CASSFSETQYF
CDR3 DNA: TGCGCCAGCAGCTTTTCGGAGACCCAGTACTTC

clone size: NA
D gene: NA
V gene: TRBV6-4
J gene: TRBJ2-2
CDR3 protein: CASSERDTGELFF
CDR3 DNA: TGTGCCAGCAGTGAGCGGGACACCGGGGAGCTGTTTTTT

clone size: once
D gene: NA
V gene: TRBV11-2
J gene: TRBJ1-1
CDR3 protein: CASSLTGFTEAFF
CDR3 DNA: TGTGCCAGCAGCTTAACAGGGTTCACTGAAGCTTTCTTT

clone size: NA
D gene: TRBD1
V gene: TRBV6-5
J gene: TRBJ2-7
CDR3 protein: CASSSPPGAGGEQYF
CDR3 DNA: TGTGCCAGCAGTTCACCGCCCGGGGCAGGGGGCGAGCAGTACTTC

clone size: NA
D gene: NA
V gene: TRBV7-9
J gene: TRBJ2-7
CDR3 protein: CASSLIKQGIIYEQYF
CDR3 DNA: TGTGCCAGCAGCTTAATCAAGCAGGGGATTATCTACGAGCAGTACTTC

clone size: NA
D gene: NA
V gene: TRBV19
J gene: TRBJ1-2
CDR3 protein: CASSRNAGVLYGYTF
CDR3 DNA: TGTGCCAGTAGTAGAAACGCCGGAGTGCTCTATGGCTACACCTTC

clone size: once
D gene: NA
V gene: TRBV7-2
J gene: TRBJ1-1
CDR3 protein: CASSLGDKNTEAFF
CDR3 DNA: TGTGCCAGCAGCTTAGGGGACAAGAACACTGAAGCTTTCTTT

clone size: NA
D gene: TRBD1
V gene: TRBV10-2
J gene: TRBJ2-2
CDR3 protein: CASSESPDRITGELFF
CDR3 DNA: TGCGCCAGCAGTGAGTCGCCGGACAGGATAACCGGGGAGCTGTTTTTT

clone size: NA
D gene: TRBD1
V gene: TRBV10-3
J gene: TRBJ2-2
CDR3 protein: CAISDHGPGGTGELFF
CDR3 DNA: TGTGCCATCAGTGACCATGGGCCAGGGGGTACCGGGGAGCTGTTTTTT

clone size: few
D gene: TRBD2
V gene: TRBV10-2
J gene: TRBJ2-7
CDR3 protein: CASGLAGEQYF
CDR3 DNA: TGCGCCAGTGGACTAGCGGGCGAGCAGTACTTC

clone size: NA
D gene: NA
V gene: TRBV6-5
J gene: TRBJ2-3
CDR3 protein: CASSYSASTDTQYF
CDR3 DNA: TGTGCCAGCAGTTACTCGGCTAGCACAGATACGCAGTATTTT

clone size: NA
D gene: NA
V gene: TRBV27
J gene: TRBJ2-7
CDR3 protein: CASSRPGGAYYEQYF
CDR3 DNA: TGTGCCAGCAGTCGCCCGGGGGGCGCTTACTACGAGCAGTACTTC

clone size: once
D gene: TRBD2
V gene: TRBV28
J gene: TRBJ2-1
CDR3 protein: CASSLRGGRVGHEQFF
CDR3 DNA: TGTGCCAGCAGTCTAAGGGGCGGGAGAGTAGGTCATGAGCAGTTCTTC

clone size: NA
D gene: NA
V gene: TRBV11-3
J gene: TRBJ1-1
CDR3 protein: CASSSGGNTEAFF
CDR3 DNA: TGTGCCAGCAGCTCGGGGGGGAACACTGAAGCTTTCTTT

clone size: few
D gene: TRBD1
V gene: TRBV5-6
J gene: TRBJ1-1
CDR3 protein: CASSAEWTGYTEAFF
CDR3 DNA: TGTGCCAGCAGCGCGGAATGGACAGGATACACTGAAGCTTTCTTT

clone size: NA
D gene: NA
V gene: TRBV28
J gene: TRBJ1-3
CDR3 protein: CASSLWAGSGGNTIYF
CDR3 DNA: TGTGCCAGCAGTTTATGGGCAGGGTCAGGAGGAAACACCATATATTTT

clone size: NA
D gene: NA
V gene: TRBV7-9
J gene: TRBJ1-2
CDR3 protein: CASSREKTAPHAYGYTF
CDR3 DNA: TGTGCCAGCAGCAGAGAGAAAACCGCTCCCCATGCGTATGGCTACACCTTC

clone size: NA
D gene: NA
V gene: TRBV28
J gene: TRBJ2-5
CDR3 protein: CASREGQETQYF
CDR3 DNA: TGTGCCAGCAGAGAGGGACAAGAGACCCAGTACTTC

clone size: NA
D gene: NA
V gene: TRBV6-5
J gene: TRBJ1-1
CDR3 protein: CASRNGGGNTEAFF
CDR3 DNA: TGTGCCAGCAGGAACGGCGGGGGGAACACTGAAGCTTTCTTT

clone size: NA
D gene: NA
V gene: TRBV7-2
J gene: TRBJ2-6
CDR3 protein: CASSLDGQIANVLTF
CDR3 DNA: TGTGCCAGCAGCTTAGATGGACAGATAGCCAACGTCCTGACTTTC

clone size: once
D gene: NA
V gene: TRBV11-2
J gene: TRBJ2-7
CDR3 protein: CASSLNLGPGEQYF
CDR3 DNA: TGTGCCAGCAGCTTAAATCTAGGTCCGGGCGAGCAGTACTTC

clone size: NA
D gene: NA
V gene: TRBV28
J gene: TRBJ1-4
CDR3 protein: CASRSSEEKLFF
CDR3 DNA: TGTGCCAGCCGGTCGAGCGAGGAAAAACTGTTTTTT

clone size: NA
D gene: NA
V gene: TRBV7-9
J gene: TRBJ1-1
CDR3 protein: CASSLSGTEAFF
CDR3 DNA: TGTGCCAGCAGCTTATCGGGGACTGAAGCTTTCTTT

clone size: NA
D gene: NA
V gene: TRBV5-1
J gene: TRBJ2-3
CDR3 protein: CASSSQTAGDTQYF
CDR3 DNA: TGCGCCAGCAGCTCCCAGACGGCGGGAGATACGCAGTATTTT

clone size: NA
D gene: TRBD1
V gene: TRBV7-8
J gene: TRBJ2-7
CDR3 protein: CASSLRDGQGTSYEQYF
CDR3 DNA: TGTGCCAGCAGCTTGCGGGATGGACAGGGCACCTCCTACGAGCAGTACTTC

clone size: NA
D gene: NA
V gene: TRBV7-2
J gene: TRBJ1-1
CDR3 protein: CASSLAAGSTEAFF
CDR3 DNA: TGTGCCAGCAGCTTAGCGGCGGGTTCCACTGAAGCTTTCTTT

clone size: NA
D gene: NA
V gene: TRBV28
J gene: TRBJ1-3
CDR3 protein: CASSAVRGNTIYF
CDR3 DNA: TGTGCCAGCTCCGCGGTCCGGGGAAACACCATATATTTT

clone size: NA
D gene: NA
V gene: TRBV13
J gene: TRBJ2-1
CDR3 protein: CASSLGQSSYNEQFF
CDR3 DNA: TGTGCCAGCAGCTTAGGACAGAGCTCCTACAATGAGCAGTTCTTC

clone size: NA
D gene: TRBD1
V gene: TRBV7-9
J gene: TRBJ1-2
CDR3 protein: CASTSLRDRVDGYTF
CDR3 DNA: TGTGCCAGTACATCCCTCCGGGACAGGGTAGACGGCTACACCTTC

clone size: NA
D gene: NA
V gene: TRBV5-1
J gene: TRBJ1-3
CDR3 protein: CASSPGGSGNTIYF
CDR3 DNA: TGCGCCAGCAGCCCGGGAGGCAGTGGAAACACCATATATTTT

clone size: NA
D gene: NA
V gene: TRBV7-9
J gene: TRBJ1-5
CDR3 protein: CASSLGRGAGQPQHF
CDR3 DNA: TGTGCCAGCAGCTTAGGTCGGGGGGCGGGTCAGCCCCAGCATTTT

clone size: few
D gene: TRBD2
V gene: TRBV7-9
J gene: TRBJ2-1
CDR3 protein: CASSLAFGGSGNEQFF
CDR3 DNA: TGTGCCAGCAGCCTAGCGTTCGGCGGGAGTGGCAATGAGCAGTTCTTC

clone size: NA
D gene: NA
V gene: TRBV5-1
J gene: TRBJ1-2
CDR3 protein: CASMLGTDNYGYTF
CDR3 DNA: TGCGCCAGCATGCTTGGGACTGATAACTATGGCTACACCTTC

clone size: few
D gene: TRBD2
V gene: TRBV11-3
J gene: TRBJ2-2
CDR3 protein: CASSLAGGRTGELFF
CDR3 DNA: TGTGCCAGCAGCTTGGCGGGGGGGCGGACCGGGGAGCTGTTTTTT

clone size: NA
D gene: NA
V gene: TRBV5-6
J gene: TRBJ1-3
CDR3 protein: CASSLGGAGNTIYF
CDR3 DNA: TGTGCCAGCAGCTTGGGAGGAGCCGGAAACACCATATATTTT

clone size: NA
D gene: TRBD2
V gene: TRBV5-1
J gene: TRBJ2-5
CDR3 protein: CASSLGTGGLETQYF
CDR3 DNA: TGCGCCAGCAGCTTGGGGACGGGGGGGCTTGAGACCCAGTACTTC